The clone carrying this T cell receptor beta chain showed up just a few times. These data come from a study of regulatory T cells in long-lasting Graves disease. The TCR beta library used iRepertoire HTBI primers with Arm-PCR amplification of CDR3. TCRdb passed the multiplex PCR reads through MiXCR, listing each CDR3 protein once. Here the sample spans roughly 500,000 distinct CDR3 sequences, 13% to 15% being singletons. Time point denoted: newly diagnosed GD, antithyroid drugs for less than 3 months. The TCR library was made from RNA extracted from PBMCs. CDR3 length: 18 residues. V gave up 4 bases and J gave up 1 base, with 23 bases separating them. Germline CDR1 reads MNHEY; CDR2 reads SVGAGI. This sample was also put to use in a study of T cells in Graves' hyperthyroidism and ophthalmopathy. That paper notes: Ophthalmopathy could be told apart from stable hyperthyroidism with a 13 V-J model.

The sample in question was peripheral blood mononuclear cells (PBMCs), obtained at new diagnosis, from a patient treated with antithyroid drugs. The source of this sequence is a woman in her forties or fifties with Graves disease. The V and J genes are TRBV6-5 and TRBJ2-7; D uncertain. The CDR3 DNA reads TGTGCCAGCAGTTTATACCCGGCCTCCCCCGGTAGTTCCTACGAGCAGTACTTC. Translation gives CASSLYPASPGSSYEQYF.